This TCR beta chain was identified during a study of T cells in Graves' hyperthyroidism and ophthalmopathy. For this clonotype: What it binds is not known.

Trimming took 2 bases from V and 0 from J, leaving 11 bases between them. CDR1 GTSNPN and CDR2 SVGIG come from the germline V gene (reference sequence). The CDR3 totals 16 residues. Study-level results: Ophthalmopathy prediction by the model preceded onset by a median about 6.3 months.

Stable disease denoted Graves' hyperthyroidism without ophthalmopathy progression within 18 months. Exclusions: uncontrolled infection, other autoimmune disease, pregnancy, lactation. TCR beta CDR3 sequences were amplified from RNA transcripts. First-round RT-PCR targeting the TCR CDR3 was performed with the HTBI primer set. TCRdb ran MiXCR on the multiplex PCR reads and lists one entry per CDR3 protein. The sample records 600,000 or so distinct CDR3 sequences, roughly 15% being singletons. This chain uses TRBV30 with TRBJ1-6; D call uncertain. The sequencing sample was made of blood. This sequence was found in a woman in her thirties with Graves' hyperthyroidism. DNA of the CDR3: TGTGCCTGGAGTCCCCCCGGTAGCTCCTATAATTCACCCCTCCACTTT. This gives the protein CAWSPPGSSYNSPLHF. Full variable domain (missing parts from reference TRBV30 and TRBJ1-6): SQTIHQWPATLVQPVGSPLSLECTVEGTSNPNLYWYRQAAGRGLQLLFYSVGIGQISSEVPQNLSASRPQDRQFILSSKKLLLSDSGFYLCAWSPPGSSYNSPLHFGNGTRLTVT.